Listed below are T cell receptor beta chains from one sample, sequenced in a study of shared clonotypes between healthy human individuals. Profiled with immunoSEQ multiplex PCR; TCRdb holds only in-frame clones, not every one. The table includes roughly 700,000 clones, approximately 74% detected once. The sequenced sample consisted of memory CD4+ T cells sorted from blood. Receptor source: a woman aged 25-40 years in good health. Both conserved end residues are part of each CDR3. D genes are given only for firm matches. Size values are once, few and many counts, or a class for expanded clones, and some rows have none.

J	D	size	V	DNA	CDR3
TRBJ2-1	TRBD2	-	TRBV7-4	TGTGCCAGCAGCTTAGCCCTAAGGACTAGCGGGAGTAATGAGCAGTTCTTC	CASSLALRTSGSNEQFF
TRBJ2-1	-	-	TRBV10-1	TGCGCCAGTAGAGCCACCGCGACCGGGGAGCAGTTCTTC	CASRATATGEQFF
TRBJ2-7	-	once	TRBV5-1	TGCGCCAGCAGCTTGTTAGTCGGCGGGAAGAACGAGCAGTACTTC	CASSLLVGGKNEQYF
TRBJ1-5	-	-	TRBV27	TGTGCCAGCAGTATTTTTAGCAATCAGCCCCAGCATTTT	CASSIFSNQPQHF
TRBJ1-1	TRBD1	-	TRBV28	TGTGCCAGCTACTCTTTGGGACAGGGGTGGAACACTGAAGCTTTCTTT	CASYSLGQGWNTEAFF
TRBJ2-1	TRBD2	-	TRBV18	TGTGCCAGCTCACCACAGCCTAGCGGGAATGAGCAGTTCTTC	CASSPQPSGNEQFF
TRBJ2-3	-	-	TRBV11-2	TGTGCCAGCAGCTTACGTCTGCTACCGGATACGCAGTATTTT	CASSLRLLPDTQYF
TRBJ2-1	-	few	TRBV19	TGTGCCAGTAGTGGGTTCATCAATGAGCAGTTCTTC	CASSGFINEQFF
TRBJ1-2	-	once	TRBV5-6	TGTGCCAGCAGCTTGTGGGAACCTTATGGCTACACCTTC	CASSLWEPYGYTF
TRBJ2-5	TRBD2	-	TRBV5-1	TGCGCCAGCAGCTTGTTGGCTAGCGGGAGGGAGACCCAGTACTTC	CASSLLASGRETQYF
TRBJ2-7	-	-	TRBV18	TGTGCCAGCTCACCACAGGGGATAGGGGACTACGAGCAGTACTTC	CASSPQGIGDYEQYF
TRBJ2-7	-	-	TRBV6-5	TGTGCCAGCAGTTACCGGGGGGCGAACTACGAGCAGTACTTC	CASSYRGANYEQYF
TRBJ1-1	-	-	TRBV28	TGTGCCAGCAGTCCCGTTAGCTCCAAACGGGACACTGAAGCTTTCTTT	CASSPVSSKRDTEAFF
TRBJ2-1	-	-	TRBV7-8	TGTGCCAGCAGGGACAGAAACTACAATGAGCAGTTCTTC	CASRDRNYNEQFF
TRBJ2-6	-	once	TRBV25-1	TGTGCCAGCAGTGAAGACTTTACTGGGGCCAACGTCCTGACTTTC	CASSEDFTGANVLTF
TRBJ2-3	-	-	TRBV5-1	TGCGCCAGCAGCTACGACAGTTTCACAGATACGCAGTATTTT	CASSYDSFTDTQYF
TRBJ1-1	TRBD1	-	TRBV11-2	TGTGCCAGCAGCCCTCCCGCCCAGGGGGTTCGGGCTGAAGCTTTCTTT	CASSPPAQGVRAEAFF
TRBJ2-3	-	-	TRBV6-1	TGTGCCAGCGCGCTCACCACAGATACGCAGTATTTT	CASALTTDTQYF
TRBJ2-3	-	-	TRBV19	TGTGCCAGTACCCACCGCCCAGGGGGCGGGAGTATGACAGATACGCAGTATTTT	CASTHRPGGGSMTDTQYF
TRBJ1-1	TRBD1	-	TRBV6-1	TGTGCCAGCAGTGAAGGGGACAGGAGGACTGAAGCTTTCTTT	CASSEGDRRTEAFF
TRBJ2-3	TRBD2	few	TRBV7-6	TGTGCCAGCAGCACGGCGAGCGGGAGTGGCACAGATACGCAGTATTTT	CASSTASGSGTDTQYF
TRBJ1-2	TRBD1	-	TRBV5-1	TGCGCCAGCAGCCGGACAGGGGGCTTTGGCTACACCTTC	CASSRTGGFGYTF
TRBJ2-3	-	once	TRBV2	TGTGCCAGCAGTGGAGCCAGCGGTAACACAGATACGCAGTATTTT	CASSGASGNTDTQYF